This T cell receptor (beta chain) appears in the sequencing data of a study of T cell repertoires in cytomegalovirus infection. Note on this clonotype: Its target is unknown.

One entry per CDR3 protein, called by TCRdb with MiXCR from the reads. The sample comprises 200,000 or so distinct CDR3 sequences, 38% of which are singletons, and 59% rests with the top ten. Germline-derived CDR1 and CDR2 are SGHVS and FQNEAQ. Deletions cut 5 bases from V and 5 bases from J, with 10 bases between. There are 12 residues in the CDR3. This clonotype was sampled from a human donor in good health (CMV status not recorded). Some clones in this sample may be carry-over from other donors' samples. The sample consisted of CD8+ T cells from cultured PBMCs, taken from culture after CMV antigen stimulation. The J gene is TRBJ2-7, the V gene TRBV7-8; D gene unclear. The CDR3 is CASSPLGHEQYF. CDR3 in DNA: TGTGCCAGCAGCCCCCTCGGCCACGAGCAGTACTTC.